This T cell receptor beta chain was identified in a study of shared clonotypes between healthy human individuals. Background on the study: A few men and two women, aged 18 to 49, were donors.

Methods used by the authors: Junction-only sequences without quality scores were provided by ImmunoSEQ, so filtering was different. Profiled with immunoSEQ multiplex PCR; TCRdb holds only in-frame clones, not every one. V and J calls and clone size are given by that table; D and trimming were obtained from the DNA. The repertoire has roughly 2,000,000 clones, approximately 92% of them found once; the top ten carry more than 1.5%. The CDR3 totals 15 residues. Deletions cut 4 bases from V and 3 bases from J, with 14 bases between. Germline loops: CDR1 SGHAT, CDR2 FQNNGV. Naive CD8 cells lacked CD45RO, underwent positive selection for CCR7 and left out terminally differentiated effector memory CD45RA+ cells. General study points: All-four-donor shared clonotypes had higher generation probabilities than non-shared clonotypes did. Compared with memory subsets, naive subsets generally had larger estimated richness.

This clone appeared a single time. What it recognizes is unknown. The sequenced sample consisted of naive CD8+ T cells from PBMCs. The clonotype was recovered from a man between 18 and 29 years old in good health. Some clones in this sample may be carry-over from other donors' samples. This chain connects TRBV11-2 to TRBJ2-3; D call uncertain. CDR3 region: CASSSRPAMTDTQYF. CDR3 DNA: TGTGCCAGCAGCTCTAGGCCAGCGATGACAGATACGCAGTATTTT.